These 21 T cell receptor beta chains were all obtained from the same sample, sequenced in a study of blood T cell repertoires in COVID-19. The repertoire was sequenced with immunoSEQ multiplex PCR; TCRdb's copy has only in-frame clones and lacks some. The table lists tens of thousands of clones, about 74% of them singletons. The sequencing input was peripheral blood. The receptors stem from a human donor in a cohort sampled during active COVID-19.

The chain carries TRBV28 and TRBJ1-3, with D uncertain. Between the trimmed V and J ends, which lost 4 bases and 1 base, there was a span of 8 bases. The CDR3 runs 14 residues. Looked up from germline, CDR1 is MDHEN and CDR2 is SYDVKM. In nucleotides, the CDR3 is TGTGCCAGCAGTTCCCCCCCGTCTGGAAACACCATATATTTT. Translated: CASSSPPSGNTIYF.

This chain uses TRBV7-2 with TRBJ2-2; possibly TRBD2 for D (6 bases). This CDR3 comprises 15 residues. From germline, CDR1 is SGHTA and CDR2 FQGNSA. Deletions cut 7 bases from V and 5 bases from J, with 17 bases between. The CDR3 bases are TGTGCCAGCACACTCGGAGGGCTTAGGACCGGGGAGCTGTTTTTT. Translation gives CASTLGGLRTGELFF.

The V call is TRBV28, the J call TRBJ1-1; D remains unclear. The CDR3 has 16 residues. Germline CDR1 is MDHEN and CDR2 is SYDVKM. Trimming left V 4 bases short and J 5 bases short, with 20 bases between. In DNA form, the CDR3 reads TGTGCCAGCAGTTCCCCTCGCAGCGCGTTTAGGACTGAAGCTTTCTTT. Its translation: CASSSPRSAFRTEAFF.

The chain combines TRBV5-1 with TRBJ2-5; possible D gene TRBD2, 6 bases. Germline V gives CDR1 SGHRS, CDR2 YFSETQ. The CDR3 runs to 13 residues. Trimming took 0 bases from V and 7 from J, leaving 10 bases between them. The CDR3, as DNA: TGCGCCAGCAGCTTGGGTCGGGGAGGGACCCAGTACTTC. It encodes CASSLGRGGTQYF.

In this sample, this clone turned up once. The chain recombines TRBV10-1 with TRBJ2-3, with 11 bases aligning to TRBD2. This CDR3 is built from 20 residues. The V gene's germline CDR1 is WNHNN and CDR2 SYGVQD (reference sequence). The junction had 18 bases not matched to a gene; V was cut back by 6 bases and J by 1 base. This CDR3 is CASRKRDSAGLAGCTDTQYF. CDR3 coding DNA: TGCGCCAGCAGAAAACGGGACAGCGCCGGACTAGCGGGTTGCACAGATACGCAGTATTTT.

The CDR3 here is CASSQEPGGDLGYTF. CDR3 DNA sequence: TGCGCCAGCAGCCAAGAGCCAGGGGGTGATTTGGGCTACACCTTC. The chain carries TRBV4-1 and TRBJ1-2; 7 bases match TRBD1. V lost 0 bases to trimming and J lost 8 bases; unmatched junction nucleotides: 9. Germline assignment: CDR1 MGHRA and CDR2 YSYEKL. The CDR3 has 15 residues.

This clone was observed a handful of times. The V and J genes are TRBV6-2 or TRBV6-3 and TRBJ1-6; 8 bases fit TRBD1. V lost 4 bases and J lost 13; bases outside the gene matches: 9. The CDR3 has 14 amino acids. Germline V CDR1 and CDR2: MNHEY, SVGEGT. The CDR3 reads CASSSGTGELPLHF. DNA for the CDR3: TGTGCCAGCAGTTCCGGGACAGGAGAACTTCCCCTCCACTTT.

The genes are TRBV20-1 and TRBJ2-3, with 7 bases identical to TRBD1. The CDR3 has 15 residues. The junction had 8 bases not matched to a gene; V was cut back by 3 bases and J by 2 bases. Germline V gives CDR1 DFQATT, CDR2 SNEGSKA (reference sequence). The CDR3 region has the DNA TGCAGTGCTAGTTCCCGACAGGGTACCACAGATACGCAGTATTTT. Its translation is CSASSRQGTTDTQYF.

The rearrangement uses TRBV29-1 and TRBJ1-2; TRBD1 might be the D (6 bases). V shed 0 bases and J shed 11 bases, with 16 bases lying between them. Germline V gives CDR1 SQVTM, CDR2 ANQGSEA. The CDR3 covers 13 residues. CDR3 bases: TGCAGCGTTGAAGATCTGGGGGCCCTCTTATACACCTTC. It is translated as CSVEDLGALLYTF.

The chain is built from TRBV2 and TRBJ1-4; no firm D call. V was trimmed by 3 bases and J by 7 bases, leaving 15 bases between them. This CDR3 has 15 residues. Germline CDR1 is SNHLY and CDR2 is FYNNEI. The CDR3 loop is CASSEEMGRSEKLFF. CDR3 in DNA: TGTGCCAGCAGTGAGGAGATGGGGAGGAGTGAAAAACTGTTTTTT.

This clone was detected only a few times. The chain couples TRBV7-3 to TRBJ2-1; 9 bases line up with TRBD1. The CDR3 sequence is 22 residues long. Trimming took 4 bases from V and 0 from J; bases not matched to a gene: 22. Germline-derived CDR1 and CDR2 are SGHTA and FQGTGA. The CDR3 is CASSSAGGPRTGVAGSYNEQFF. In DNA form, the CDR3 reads TGTGCCAGCAGCTCGGCTGGGGGTCCTCGGACAGGGGTCGCTGGCTCCTACAATGAGCAGTTCTTC.

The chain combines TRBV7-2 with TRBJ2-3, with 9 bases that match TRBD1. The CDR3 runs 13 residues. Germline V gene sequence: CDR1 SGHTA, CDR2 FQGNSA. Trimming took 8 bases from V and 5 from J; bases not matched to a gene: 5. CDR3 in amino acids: CASGGQGVDTQYF. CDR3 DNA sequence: TGTGCCAGCGGGGGACAGGGTGTAGATACGCAGTATTTT.

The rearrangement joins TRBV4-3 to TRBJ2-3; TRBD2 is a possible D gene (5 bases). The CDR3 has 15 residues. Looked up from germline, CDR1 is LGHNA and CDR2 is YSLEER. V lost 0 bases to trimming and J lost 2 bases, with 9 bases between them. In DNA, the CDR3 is TGCGCCAGCAGCCAAGATCTCGGGATCACAGATACGCAGTATTTT. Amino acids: CASSQDLGITDTQYF.

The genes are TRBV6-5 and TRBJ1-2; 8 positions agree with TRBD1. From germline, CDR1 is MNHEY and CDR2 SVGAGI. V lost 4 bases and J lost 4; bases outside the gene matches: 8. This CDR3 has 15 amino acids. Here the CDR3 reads CASSLLGTGIYGYTF. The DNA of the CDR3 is TGTGCCAGCAGTTTACTTGGGACAGGAATCTATGGCTACACCTTC.

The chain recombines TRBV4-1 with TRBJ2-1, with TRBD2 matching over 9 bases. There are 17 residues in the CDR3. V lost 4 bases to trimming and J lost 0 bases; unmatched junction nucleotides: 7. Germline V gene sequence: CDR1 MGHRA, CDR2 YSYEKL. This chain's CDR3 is CASSPDSGSSSYNEQFF. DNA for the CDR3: TGCGCCAGCAGCCCCGATAGCGGGAGTAGCTCCTACAATGAGCAGTTCTTC.

This CDR3 reads CASSLRGGQGTYNEQFF. DNA of the CDR3: TGTGCCAGTAGCCTCAGGGGGGGACAGGGAACCTACAATGAGCAGTTCTTC. This chain uses TRBV19 with TRBJ2-1; 9 bases fit TRBD1. CDR1 is LNHDA, CDR2 SQIVND, per germline (reference sequence). J lost 2 bases, V lost 6 bases, and 11 bases had no gene match. The CDR3 is 17 residues long.

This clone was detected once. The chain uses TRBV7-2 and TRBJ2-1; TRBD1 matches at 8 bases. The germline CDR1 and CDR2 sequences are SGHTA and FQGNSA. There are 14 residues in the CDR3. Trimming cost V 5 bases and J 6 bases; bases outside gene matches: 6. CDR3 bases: TGTGCCAGCAGCCCAGGACAGGGCTCCAATGAGCAGTTCTTC. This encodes CASSPGQGSNEQFF.

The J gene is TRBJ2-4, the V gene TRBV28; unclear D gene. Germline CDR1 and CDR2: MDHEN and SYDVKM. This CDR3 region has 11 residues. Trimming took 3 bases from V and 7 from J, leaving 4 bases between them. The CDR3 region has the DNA TGTGCCAGCAGTTTGCGCAACATTCAGTACTTC. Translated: CASSLRNIQYF.

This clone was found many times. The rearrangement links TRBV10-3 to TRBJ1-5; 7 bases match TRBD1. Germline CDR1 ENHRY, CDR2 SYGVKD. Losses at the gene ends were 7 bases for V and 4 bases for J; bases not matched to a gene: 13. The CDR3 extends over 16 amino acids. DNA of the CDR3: TGTGCCATCAAGGGGGCGTGGGGGATGGGGAATCAGCCCCAGCATTTT. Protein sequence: CAIKGAWGMGNQPQHF.

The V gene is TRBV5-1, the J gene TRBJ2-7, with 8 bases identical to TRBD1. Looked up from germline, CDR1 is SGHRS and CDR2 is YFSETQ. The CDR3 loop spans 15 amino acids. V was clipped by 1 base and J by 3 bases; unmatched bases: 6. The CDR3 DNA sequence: TGCGCCAGCAGCTTGCCAGGGGGCCTTAACTACGAGCAGTACTTC. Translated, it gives CASSLPGGLNYEQYF.

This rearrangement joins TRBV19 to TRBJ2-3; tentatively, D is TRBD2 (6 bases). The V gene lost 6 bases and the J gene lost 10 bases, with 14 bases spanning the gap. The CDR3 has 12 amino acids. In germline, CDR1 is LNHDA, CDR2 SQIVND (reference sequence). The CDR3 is CASSTRGMAQYF. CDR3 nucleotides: TGTGCCAGTAGCACCCGGGGGATGGCGCAGTATTTT.